One sample yielded the 25 T cell receptor beta chains listed below, sequenced in a study of T-cell memory formation after mild COVID-19. MiXCR, run by TCRdb on the 5' RACE reads, gives a single entry per CDR3 protein. The top ten clones hold approximately 20% of a sample with 240,000 or so distinct CDR3 sequences, 7.5% to 10% of them seen once. Sequenced material: PBMCs or a T cell subset sorted from them (not recorded which). The origin of the receptors is a man aged 18-30 years who had mild COVID-19 (a few samples of this study predate the infection). Cell type and time point are not known.

The chain is built from TRBV5-1 and TRBJ1-3; D gene unclear. V was cut by 0 bases and J by 5 bases, with 15 bases left in between. CDR3 size: 16 residues. CDR1 and CDR2 from the germline V gene are SGHRS and YFSETQ. CDR3: CASSLDVQVRRNTIYF. CDR3 in DNA: TGCGCCAGCAGCTTGGATGTCCAGGTTCGAAGAAACACCATATATTTT.

The chain is built from TRBV27 and TRBJ2-7; D might be TRBD2 (5 bases). Germline V gene sequence: CDR1 MNHEY, CDR2 SMNVEV (reference sequence). The V end was cut by 5 bases, the J end by 1 base, with 15 bases between. This CDR3 contains 15 residues. The CDR3 DNA is TGTGCCAGCAGTCTCCGACGGTGGACTTCCTACGAGCAGTACTTC. Its translation: CASSLRRWTSYEQYF.

This chain links TRBV4-3 with TRBJ2-7; 8 bases match TRBD1. The CDR3 covers 16 residues. The germline gives CDR1 LGHNA, CDR2 YSLEER. Trimming took 4 bases from V and 5 from J; bases not matched to a gene: 13. CDR3 DNA sequence: TGCGCCAGCAGCCGTCTCCCGACAGGGGAAGATCACGAGCAGTACGTC. Translated, it gives CASSRLPTGEDHEQYV.

The chain recombines TRBV18 with TRBJ1-6; D possibly corresponds to TRBD1 (6 bases). The CDR3 is made up of 14 amino acids. The germline CDR1 and CDR2 sequences are KGHSH and LQKENI. V lost 5 bases to trimming and J lost 10 bases, with 15 bases between them. The CDR3 DNA is TGTGCCAGCTCATCATTAACAGGGAGATCACCCCTCCACTTT. It translates to CASSSLTGRSPLHF. Based on the CDR3 plus reference TRBV18 and TRBJ1-6, the full variable domain is NAGVMQNPRHLVRRRGQEARLRCSPMKGHSHVYWYRQLPEEGLKFMVYLQKENIIDESGMPKERFSAEFPKEGPSILRIQQVVRGDSAAYFCASSSLTGRSPLHFGNGTRLTVT.

Points on this clonotype: The junction departs from the called germline gene at one end, perhaps through a read error. In nucleotides, the CDR3 is TGCGCCAGCAGCTTGGTTCCAGGGACGAACACCGGGGGGCTGTTTTTT. Its protein is CASSLVPGTNTGGLFF. This chain joins TRBV5-1 and TRBJ2-2, with D maybe TRBD2 (6 bases). Germline V gives CDR1 SGHRS, CDR2 YFSETQ. The CDR3 extends over 16 amino acids.

This clonotype was picked up a small number of times. The CDR3 coding sequence is TGTGCCAGCAGTAATACAGGGGGGGATGGCTACACCTTC. This gives the protein CASSNTGGDGYTF. This chain uses TRBV7-3 with TRBJ1-2, with 8 bases lining up with TRBD1. This CDR3 contains 13 residues. The junction had 6 bases not matched to a gene; V was cut back by 6 bases and J by 6 bases. Germline values: CDR1 SGHTA, CDR2 FQGTGA.

This clonotype was recorded a few times. This chain joins TRBV3-1 and TRBJ1-1; D ambiguous. V dropped 4 bases and J dropped 1 base, with 13 bases sitting between them. This CDR3 is 15 amino acids long. CDR1 is LGHDT, CDR2 YNNKEL, per germline (reference sequence). The CDR3: CASSPSSGRNTEAFF. The CDR3 DNA follows: TGTGCCAGCAGCCCCTCATCCGGACGGAACACTGAAGCTTTCTTT.

This clonotype came up a few times. The chain employs TRBV15 and TRBJ1-5; tentatively, D is TRBD1 (5 bases). Trimming shortened V by 0 bases and J by 7 bases, and 22 bases separated the two germline ends. The length of the CDR3 is 18 residues. CDR1 is LNHNV and CDR2 is YYDKDF in the germline V gene (reference sequence). CDR3 bases: TGTGCCACCAGCAGAGATCAGTCGGGGCAGGGAATGGAACAGCCCCAGCATTTT. This codes for CATSRDQSGQGMEQPQHF.

Remarks on this clonotype: A junction boundary mismatches the germline segment, possibly from a read error. The chain has TRBV20-1 and TRBJ2-2, with TRBD2 as a possible D gene (7 bases). In germline, CDR1 is DFQATT, CDR2 SNEGSKA (reference sequence). There are 14 residues in the CDR3. Here the CDR3 reads CSAPRPGGTGELIF. The CDR3 nucleotides read TGCAGTGCTCCCCGACCGGGGGGCACCGGGGAGCTGATTTTT.

In this sample, this clonotype turned up a few times. The chain has TRBV20-1 and TRBJ2-5; TRBD2 aligns across 8 bases. V was pared by 3 bases and J by 4 bases, with 10 bases of the junction left unmatched. CDR1 and CDR2 from the germline V gene are DFQATT and SNEGSKA (reference sequence). The CDR3 is 15 amino acids. In DNA, the CDR3 is TGCAGTGCTAGGGCCGCCGGGGGGGCTTTAGAGACCCAGTACTTC. Its protein product is CSARAAGGALETQYF.

The J gene is TRBJ1-5, the V gene TRBV5-6, with D tentatively TRBD1 (5 bases). Germline CDR1 is SGHDT and CDR2 is YYEEEE. Deletions cut 0 bases from V and 1 base from J, with 8 bases between. CDR3 length equals 15 residues. CDR3 amino acids: CASSLGGWSNQPQHF. The DNA for the CDR3 is TGTGCCAGCAGCTTGGGGGGCTGGAGCAATCAGCCCCAGCATTTT. The entire variable domain, with the rest obtained from reference TRBV5-6 and TRBJ1-5, is as follows: DAGVTQSPTHLIKTRGQQVTLRCSPKSGHDTVSWYQQALGQGPQFIFQYYEEEERQRGNFPDRFSGHQFPNYSSELNVNALLLGDSALYLCASSLGGWSNQPQHFGDGTRLSIL.

The chain recombines TRBV6-4 with TRBJ2-2; D is unclear. The ends were cut back, 4 bases at V and 1 base at J, with 4 bases in the middle. The CDR3 has 13 residues. Germline V gene data show CDR1 as MRHNA and CDR2 as SNTAGT. The CDR3 loop reads CASSGQNTGELFF. The DNA for the CDR3 is TGTGCCAGCAGTGGACAGAACACCGGGGAGCTGTTTTTT.

The chain has TRBV15 and TRBJ1-2; D possibly corresponds to TRBD1 (5 bases). This CDR3 comprises 14 residues. The V and J ends lost 2 bases and 6 bases respectively, with 13 bases between them. From germline, CDR1 is LNHNV and CDR2 YYDKDF (reference sequence). This CDR3 reads CATSRYSGRDGYTF. The CDR3 DNA follows: TGTGCCACCAGCAGATACTCGGGGCGGGATGGCTACACCTTC.

A few counts support this clonotype. The rearrangement links TRBV5-1 to TRBJ1-5; a weak D match, TRBD1 (6 bases). Germline V gives CDR1 SGHRS, CDR2 YFSETQ. Trimming stripped 4 bases from V and 0 bases from J, with 11 bases between. This CDR3 is built from 15 residues. CDR3 nucleotide sequence: TGCGCCAGCAGCCAGGACAGTAATAGCAATCAGCCCCAGCATTTT. Amino acid sequence: CASSQDSNSNQPQHF.

This clonotype was seen repeatedly, ten times or more. This sequence joins TRBV12-3 or TRBV12-4 and TRBJ1-2; D is undetermined. The germline V and J ends were trimmed by 7 bases and 5 bases, with 14 bases remaining between them. This CDR3 spans 13 amino acids. The CDR3 DNA reads as TGTGCCAGCAAACGAACGACTAGTTATGGCTACACCTTC. Amino acid sequence: CASKRTTSYGYTF.

This clonotype was observed a handful of times. The rearrangement joins TRBV4-2 to TRBJ1-5; possibly TRBD1 for D (5 bases). Germline loops: CDR1 LGHNA, CDR2 YNFKEQ. This CDR3 has 15 residues. V lost 1 base, J lost 9 bases, and 16 bases lay in between. CDR3 DNA sequence: TGTGCCAGCAGCCAAGCCCGGGACCCCACGCGGCCCCAGCATTTT. Residues: CASSQARDPTRPQHF.

The V call is TRBV27, the J call TRBJ2-1; perhaps TRBD2 as D (6 bases). Germline V gene data show CDR1 as MNHEY and CDR2 as SMNVEV (reference sequence). This CDR3 contains 14 residues. V was clipped by 2 bases and J by 9 bases, with 14 bases between them. Here the CDR3 reads CASSLAGSRTEQFF. In nucleotides, the CDR3 is TGTGCCAGCAGTTTAGCGGGGTCCAGGACTGAGCAGTTCTTC.

The gene calls are TRBV2 and TRBJ2-7; 7 bases are shared with TRBD1. Germline lookup yields CDR1 SNHLY and CDR2 FYNNEI. This CDR3 spans 14 amino acids. Unmatched junction bases numbered 6, after V lost 4 bases and J lost 3 bases. CDR3 DNA sequence: TGTGCCAGCAGTGCTCTCAGGGGGATCTACGAGCAGTACTTC. Its translation: CASSALRGIYEQYF.

This clonotype has at least ten counts. This chain joins TRBV29-1 and TRBJ2-4; D could derive from TRBD1 or TRBD2 (6 bases each). V was clipped by 7 bases and J by 0 bases, with 13 bases between them. Germline V CDR1 and CDR2: SQVTM, ANQGSEA. The CDR3 is 14 amino acids. The CDR3 DNA follows: TGCAGCGCTGCTGGGGGGCTAGCCAAAAACATTCAGTACTTC. Its protein product is CSAAGGLAKNIQYF.

This clonotype was recorded many times. V usage is TRBV10-3 and J usage is TRBJ2-5; D remains ambiguous. The CDR3 sequence is 13 residues long. Per the germline V gene, CDR1 is ENHRY and CDR2 is SYGVKD. V lost 6 bases to trimming and J lost 1 base, with 9 bases between them. The CDR3 DNA reads as TGTGCCATCAGAGTCAGACCCCAAGAGACCCAGTACTTC. It specifies CAIRVRPQETQYF.

The chain couples TRBV10-3 to TRBJ2-5, with a possible D match to TRBD2 (6 bases). Germline loops: CDR1 ENHRY, CDR2 SYGVKD. The V and J ends lost 10 bases and 3 bases respectively, with 9 bases between them. The CDR3 spans 11 residues. CDR3 bases: TGTGCCACTTGGGGGGAAGAGACCCAGTACTTC. This translates into CATWGEETQYF.

V usage is TRBV7-2 and J usage is TRBJ1-1; a possible D gene is TRBD1 (6 bases). From germline, CDR1 is SGHTA and CDR2 FQGNSA. This CDR3 spans 15 amino acids. Trimming left V 3 bases short and J 1 base short, with 12 bases between. In DNA form, the CDR3 reads TGTGCCAGCAGCTTTTACGCAGGGGCGAACACTGAAGCTTTCTTT. Translation: CASSFYAGANTEAFF.

In its sample, this clonotype was seen many times. V and J are TRBV6-5 and TRBJ2-2, with a possible D match to TRBD1 (6 bases). The CDR3 runs to 15 residues. Germline assignment: CDR1 MNHEY and CDR2 SVGAGI. Trimming removed 6 bases from V and 0 bases from J, with 11 bases in between. CDR3 in DNA: TGTGCCAGCAGCCGAGGGGGTCCGAACACCGGGGAGCTGTTTTTT. Translating it yields CASSRGGPNTGELFF.

In its sample, this clonotype was seen a few times. The chain is built from TRBV6-2 or TRBV6-3 and TRBJ1-1; possible D gene TRBD1, 5 bases. The CDR3 consists of 14 residues. V gave up 6 bases and J gave up 1 base, with 12 bases separating them. Germline values: CDR1 MNHEY, CDR2 SVGEGT. The CDR3 DNA reads TGTGCCAGCAGCCGCCGGACAAGGAACACTGAAGCTTTCTTT. Protein sequence: CASSRRTRNTEAFF.

The gene calls are TRBV5-1 and TRBJ2-6; 9 bases line up with TRBD1. The J segment lost 1 base and the V segment lost 1 base, leaving 9 bases of the junction unmatched. CDR3 length: 19 amino acids. Looked up from germline, CDR1 is SGHRS and CDR2 is YFSETQ. The DNA for the CDR3 is TGCGCCAGCAGCTTGCTCCGGGACAGGGTGCAATCTGGGGCCAACGTCCTGACTTTC. This codes for CASSLLRDRVQSGANVLTF.